One sample yielded the 31 T cell receptor beta chains listed below, sequenced in a study of cytomegalovirus exposure and HLA in healthy donors. The protocol was immunoSEQ multiplex PCR, while the TCRdb copy is restricted to in-frame clones and leaves out a portion. Here the sample spans roughly 150,000 clones, around 90% being singletons. The sequencing sample was made of PBMCs. These receptors were taken from a woman in her late teens or twenties in good health and CMV-seropositive.

In nucleotides, the CDR3 is TGTGCCAGCAGCTTCGACAGGGGCTATGGCTACACCTTC. Translating gives CASSFDRGYGYTF. The V gene is TRBV11-3, the J gene TRBJ1-2; 8 nucleotides agree with TRBD1. Germline CDR1 reads SGHNT; CDR2 reads YENEEA. The CDR3 runs to 13 residues. After removal of 3 bases from V and 4 bases from J, the junction contained 1 base not matched to a gene.

This sequence joins TRBV30 and TRBJ1-2; D remains ambiguous. Per the germline V gene, CDR1 is GTSNPN and CDR2 is SVGIG (reference sequence). CDR3 size: 14 residues. Trimming shortened V by 0 bases and J by 4 bases, and 12 bases separated the two germline ends. The CDR3 DNA reads TGTGCCTGGAGTGTTGCAGGCAGAACCTATGGCTACACCTTC. It specifies CAWSVAGRTYGYTF.

This sequence joins TRBV5-4 and TRBJ2-3, with 7 bases aligning to TRBD2. Germline V gene data show CDR1 as SGHNT and CDR2 as YYREEE (reference sequence). This CDR3 is 18 amino acids long. V gave up 4 bases and J gave up 0 bases; unmatched junction bases: 14. The CDR3 reads CASSPNRMAGVSTDTQYF. The CDR3 DNA follows: TGTGCCAGCAGCCCGAATAGGATGGCGGGAGTTAGCACAGATACGCAGTATTTT.

This CDR3 reads CTSSLTLGHEQYF. The DNA for the CDR3 is TGCACCAGCAGCCTCACCCTTGGCCACGAGCAGTACTTC. The gene calls are TRBV1 and TRBJ2-7; the D call of TRBD1 is as the table states it, not checked on the DNA. TRBV1 is designated a pseudogene. This CDR3 comprises 13 residues.

The rearrangement links TRBV5-1 to TRBJ2-7; 11 nucleotides agree with TRBD2. The CDR3 has 15 amino acids. V was clipped by 0 bases and J by 5 bases; unmatched bases: 4. CDR1 is SGHRS and CDR2 is YFSETQ in the germline V gene. The CDR3 DNA reads TGCGCCAGCAGCTTGGAACTAGCGGGAGTCAACGAGCAGTACTTC. Protein sequence: CASSLELAGVNEQYF. Full variable domain (rest looked up from reference TRBV5-1 and TRBJ2-7): KAGVTQTPRYLIKTRGQQVTLSCSPISGHRSVSWYQQTPGQGLQFLFEYFSETQRNKGNFPGRFSGRQFSNSRSEMNVSTLELGDSALYLCASSLELAGVNEQYFGPGTRLTVT.

The CDR3 spells CASSPGTGSYYGYTF. The DNA of the CDR3 is TGCGCCAGCAGCCCCGGGACAGGAAGTTACTATGGCTACACCTTC. The chain couples TRBV5-1 to TRBJ1-2; 8 nucleotides line up with TRBD1. With V trimmed by 4 bases and J by 3 bases, 8 bases remained unmatched. Germline V gene sequence: CDR1 SGHRS, CDR2 YFSETQ. The length of the CDR3 is 15 residues.

The chain uses TRBV7-8 and TRBJ2-5; D is unresolved. Per germline, CDR1 SGHVS and CDR2 FQNEAQ. Trimming removed 4 bases at V and 9 bases at J, with 15 bases between. The CDR3 extends over 13 amino acids. The CDR3 DNA follows: TGTGCCAGCAGCTCTAATACCGTAAATGCCCAGTACTTC. Translated, it gives CASSSNTVNAQYF.

The chain links TRBV7-9 to TRBJ2-3; D possibly corresponds to TRBD2 (6 bases). Per the germline V gene, CDR1 is SEHNR and CDR2 is FQNEAQ (reference sequence). Trimming removed 8 bases at V and 3 bases at J, with 9 bases between. CDR3 length: 12 amino acids. CDR3 sequence (DNA): TGTGCCAGCCGGGGGAGTACAGATACGCAGTATTTT. It is translated as CASRGSTDTQYF.

This clone turned up a few times. The CDR3 sequence is CATRSSSEGRSYNEQFF. The CDR3 DNA is TGTGCCACCCGTTCGAGTTCGGAGGGCCGCTCCTACAATGAGCAGTTCTTC. V is TRBV10-3 and J is TRBJ2-1; tentatively, D is TRBD2 (6 bases). Deletions cut 10 bases from V and 0 bases from J, with 22 bases between. Germline values: CDR1 ENHRY, CDR2 SYGVKD. The CDR3 runs to 17 residues.

The J gene is TRBJ2-7, the V gene TRBV6-6; 9 bases are shared with TRBD1. After removal of 5 bases from V and 3 bases from J, the junction contained 5 bases not matched to a gene. Per the germline V gene, CDR1 is MNHNY and CDR2 is SVGAGI (reference sequence). This CDR3 region has 14 residues. The CDR3 DNA sequence: TGTGCCAGCAGTACGGGACAGGGTCACTACGAGCAGTACTTC. Translating gives CASSTGQGHYEQYF.

The chain combines TRBV11-2 with TRBJ2-7, with D perhaps matching TRBD1 (6 bases). The V end lost 1 base, the J end lost 7 bases, and 14 bases lay between the germline ends. The CDR3 totals 14 residues. CDR1 and CDR2 from the germline V gene are SGHAT and FQNNGV. CDR3 nucleotides: TGTGCCAGCAGCTTAGTGCCAGGGGTGGGGGAGCAGTACTTC. It yields the protein CASSLVPGVGEQYF.

In its sample, this clone was seen once. This chain uses TRBV29-1 with TRBJ2-1; 12 bases fit TRBD1. The germline gives CDR1 SQVTM, CDR2 ANQGSEA. V trimming: 6 bases; J trimming: 8 bases; junction bases outside the gene matches: 8. The CDR3 sequence is 14 residues long. The CDR3 here is CSVTRDRGLDEQFF. CDR3 nucleotide sequence: TGCAGCGTCACCCGGGACAGGGGGCTGGATGAGCAGTTCTTC.

The chain employs TRBV28 and TRBJ2-1; the D is unclear. Per germline, CDR1 MDHEN and CDR2 SYDVKM. The length of the CDR3 is 11 residues. V was shortened by 4 bases and J by 8 bases, with 6 bases between the two germline ends. CDR3 sequence (DNA): TGTGCCAGCAGTTCGCGCGATGAGCAGTTCTTC. This sequence encodes CASSSRDEQFF.

The V call is TRBV7-2, the J call TRBJ2-7; 9 bases line up with TRBD2. The germline CDR1 and CDR2 sequences are SGHTA and FQGNSA. The CDR3 runs 15 residues. With V trimmed by 4 bases and J by 2 bases, 6 bases remained unmatched. The CDR3 loop is CASSSFSGGTYEQYF. CDR3 nucleotides: TGTGCCAGCAGCTCGTTTAGCGGGGGAACCTACGAGCAGTACTTC. Full variable domain (rest looked up from reference TRBV7-2 and TRBJ2-7): GAGVSQSPSNKVTEKGKDVELRCDPISGHTALYWYRQSLGQGLEFLIYFQGNSAPDKSGLPSDRFSAERTGGSVSTLTIQRTQQEDSAVYLCASSSFSGGTYEQYFGPGTRLTVT.

This sequence joins TRBV21-1 and TRBJ2-6; whether TRBD1, the table's D call, matches the DNA was not checked. TRBV21-1 counts as a pseudogene. The CDR3 has 18 residues. The DNA of the CDR3 is TGTGCCAGCAGCAAAAGGGACAGGGACACCTCTGGGGCCAACGTCCTGACTTTC. It encodes CASSKRDRDTSGANVLTF.

The chain couples TRBV30 to TRBJ2-4; TRBD1 agrees at 7 bases. Germline trimming cut 2 bases from V and 0 bases from J; bases unmatched to any gene: 13. The CDR3 loop spans 18 amino acids. Germline V lookup: CDR1 GTSNPN, CDR2 SVGIG (reference sequence). CDR3 in DNA: TGTGCCTGGAGTCATATTTACAGGGGAATAGGAGCCAAAAACATTCAGTACTTC. It codes for CAWSHIYRGIGAKNIQYF.

DNA of the CDR3: TGTGCCAGCAGTCCGGGACTAGCGGGAGGGTTGGGTGAGCAGTTCTTC. Amino acids: CASSPGLAGGLGEQFF. The rearrangement uses TRBV28 and TRBJ2-1; 16 nucleotides agree with TRBD2. The V and J ends lost 5 bases and 9 bases, in that order; junction bases with no gene match: 7. There are 16 residues in the CDR3. The germline gives CDR1 MDHEN, CDR2 SYDVKM.

This chain links TRBV12-5 with TRBJ2-5; 7 positions match TRBD1. Germline trimming cut 6 bases from V and 3 bases from J; bases unmatched to any gene: 7. The CDR3 is 14 residues long. The V gene's germline CDR1 is LGHNT and CDR2 FRNRAP. The CDR3 region is CASGSRDSEETQYF. CDR3 nucleotide sequence: TGTGCTAGTGGGTCTCGGGACAGCGAAGAGACCCAGTACTTC.

The chain couples TRBV30 to TRBJ2-3; TRBD2 matches 11 bases. The CDR3 sequence is 15 residues long. V dropped 5 bases and J dropped 6; count of bases not matched to a gene: 10. CDR1 and CDR2 (germline): GTSNPN, SVGIG (reference sequence). The CDR3 nucleotides read TGTGCCTGGGGTCCGCTAGCGGGAGGTGCGGATACGCAGTATTTT. It translates to CAWGPLAGGADTQYF.

The chain is built from TRBV5-6 and TRBJ2-7; D unclear. Germline values: CDR1 SGHDT, CDR2 YYEEEE. The V end was cut by 3 bases, the J end by 3 bases, with 16 bases between. The length of the CDR3 is 15 residues. CDR3 nucleotides: TGTGCCAGCAGCTCAGTGTCCGGCGGATACTACGAGCAGTACTTC. This translates into CASSSVSGGYYEQYF.

The V gene is TRBV2, the J gene TRBJ2-1; 10 positions match TRBD2. With V trimmed by 4 bases and J by 10 bases, 10 bases remained unmatched. The CDR3 totals 15 residues. The germline CDR1 and CDR2 sequences are SNHLY and FYNNEI. This CDR3 reads CASSGSGRSRGEQFF. The CDR3 DNA reads TGTGCCAGCAGTGGTAGCGGGAGGAGCCGGGGGGAGCAGTTCTTC.

The rearrangement links TRBV2 to TRBJ2-3; TRBD2 agrees at 10 bases. Per the germline V gene, CDR1 is SNHLY and CDR2 is FYNNEI. The CDR3 consists of 15 residues. V was pared by 4 bases and J by 4 bases, with 5 bases of the junction left unmatched. The CDR3 DNA reads as TGTGCCAGCAGTGCCCTAGCGGGAGTGTCAGATACGCAGTATTTT. It encodes CASSALAGVSDTQYF.

The chain carries TRBV5-1 and TRBJ2-1; a possible D gene is TRBD1 (5 bases). The CDR3 contains 15 residues. The V gene's germline CDR1 is SGHRS and CDR2 YFSETQ. Trimming took 0 bases from V and 7 from J, leaving 14 bases between them. Written as DNA, the CDR3 is TGCGCCAGCAGCTTGGGTGACAGTAGTTTGAATGAGCAGTTCTTC. Translated: CASSLGDSSLNEQFF.

The chain is built from TRBV7-8 and TRBJ2-7; TRBD2 matches at 11 bases. The germline CDR1 and CDR2 sequences are SGHVS and FQNEAQ. V lost 3 bases and J lost 4; bases outside the gene matches: 5. The CDR3 totals 15 residues. This chain's CDR3 is CASSLTSGKLYEQYF. The CDR3 coding sequence is TGTGCCAGCAGCTTGACTAGCGGGAAACTTTACGAGCAGTACTTC.

This clone came up a few times. This chain joins TRBV7-9 and TRBJ2-7, with 10 bases lining up with TRBD2. The CDR3 runs 15 residues. Germline V lookup: CDR1 SEHNR, CDR2 FQNEAQ (reference sequence). Trimming removed 4 bases from V and 5 bases from J; junction bases left unmatched: 8. The CDR3 sequence is CASSSLAGVLHEQYF. The DNA for the CDR3 is TGTGCCAGCAGCTCGCTAGCGGGAGTCCTCCACGAGCAGTACTTC. The variable domain in full, completed from reference TRBV7-9 and TRBJ2-7, reads DTGVSQNPRHKITKRGQNVTFRCDPISEHNRLYWYRQTLGQGPEFLTYFQNEAQLEKSRLLSDRFSAERPKGSFSTLEIQRTEQGDSAMYLCASSSLAGVLHEQYFGPGTRLTVT.

The gene calls are TRBV10-3 and TRBJ2-1; 8 bases match TRBD2. This CDR3 is built from 14 residues. Looked up from germline, CDR1 is ENHRY and CDR2 is SYGVKD. The trim removed 2 bases at V and 6 bases at J, leaving 3 bases unmatched. The CDR3 nucleotides read TGTGCCATCAGTGAGACCGGGACTAGCAATGAGCAGTTCTTC. Its protein is CAISETGTSNEQFF.

The chain has TRBV6-1 and TRBJ1-2, with 7 bases fitting TRBD1. This CDR3 is 13 amino acids long. The junction had 0 bases not matched to a gene; V was cut back by 3 bases and J by 2 bases. Germline V lookup: CDR1 MNHNS, CDR2 SASEGT. CDR3 nucleotide sequence: TGTGCCAGCAGTGAGGGACAGAACTATGGCTACACCTTC. Translating gives CASSEGQNYGYTF.

The V and J genes are TRBV4-2 and TRBJ2-1; TRBD2 agrees at 9 bases. This CDR3 spans 16 amino acids. CDR1 and CDR2 (germline): LGHNA, YNFKEQ. V was pared by 0 bases and J by 7 bases, with 7 bases of the junction left unmatched. The CDR3 protein is CASSQDDASGMNEQFF. The CDR3 coding sequence is TGTGCCAGCAGCCAAGATGACGCTAGCGGGATGAATGAGCAGTTCTTC.

This CDR3 reads CSVLQGMGAEAFF. CDR3 in DNA: TGCAGCGTCCTACAGGGGATGGGGGCTGAAGCTTTCTTT. The chain links TRBV29-1 to TRBJ1-1, with TRBD1 matching 7 bases. The V gene's germline CDR1 is SQVTM and CDR2 ANQGSEA. V gave up 6 bases and J gave up 6 bases; unmatched junction bases: 10. The CDR3 extends over 13 amino acids. Using reference TRBV29-1 and TRBJ1-1 for the parts outside the CDR3, the full variable domain is SAVISQKPSRDICQRGTSLTIQCQVDSQVTMMFWYRQQPGQSLTLIATANQGSEATYESGFVIDKFPISRPNLTFSTLTVSNMSPEDSSIYLCSVLQGMGAEAFFGQGTRLTVV.

This clone was recorded only once. The gene calls are TRBV30 and TRBJ2-2, with TRBD1 matching over 7 bases. The CDR3 runs 14 residues. Trimming at V came to 1 base and at J to 5 bases, leaving 4 bases not matched to a gene. Per germline, CDR1 GTSNPN and CDR2 SVGIG (reference sequence). The CDR3: CAWSDRGVTGELFF. Written as DNA, the CDR3 is TGTGCCTGGAGTGACAGGGGAGTGACCGGGGAGCTGTTTTTT.

The rearrangement links TRBV4-1 to TRBJ2-1; 7 bases fit TRBD1. CDR1 and CDR2 from the germline V gene are MGHRA and YSYEKL. The CDR3 is 17 amino acids. J lost 0 bases, V lost 3 bases, and 8 bases had no gene match. Written as DNA, the CDR3 is TGCGCCAGCAGCCAGTTACAGGGGCCAACCTCCTACAATGAGCAGTTCTTC. Protein sequence: CASSQLQGPTSYNEQFF.